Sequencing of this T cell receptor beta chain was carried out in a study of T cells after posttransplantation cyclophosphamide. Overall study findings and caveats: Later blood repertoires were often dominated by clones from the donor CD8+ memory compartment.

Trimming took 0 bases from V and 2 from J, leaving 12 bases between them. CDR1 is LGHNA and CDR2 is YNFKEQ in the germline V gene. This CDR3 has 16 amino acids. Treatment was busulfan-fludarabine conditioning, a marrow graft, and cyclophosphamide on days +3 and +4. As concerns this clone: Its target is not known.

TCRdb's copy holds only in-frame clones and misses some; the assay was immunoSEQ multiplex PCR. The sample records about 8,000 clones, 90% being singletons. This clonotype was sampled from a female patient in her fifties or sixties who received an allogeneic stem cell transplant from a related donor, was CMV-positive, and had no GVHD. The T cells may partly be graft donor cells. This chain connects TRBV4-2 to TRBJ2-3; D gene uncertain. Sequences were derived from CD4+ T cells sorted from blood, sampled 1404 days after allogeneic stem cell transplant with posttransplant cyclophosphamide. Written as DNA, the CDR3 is TGTGCCAGCAGCCAAGAGGGCTACCCATCCACAGATACGCAGTATTTT. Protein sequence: CASSQEGYPSTDTQYF.